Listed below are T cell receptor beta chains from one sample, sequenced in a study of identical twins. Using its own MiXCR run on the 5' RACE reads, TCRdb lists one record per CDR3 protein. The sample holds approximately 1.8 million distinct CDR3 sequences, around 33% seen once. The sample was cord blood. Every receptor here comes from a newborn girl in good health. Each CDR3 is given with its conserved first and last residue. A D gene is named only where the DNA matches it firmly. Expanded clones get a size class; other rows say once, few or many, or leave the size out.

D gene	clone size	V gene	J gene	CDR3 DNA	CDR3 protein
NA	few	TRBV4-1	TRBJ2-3	TGCGCCAGCAGCCACCTCAGGGGGACTAGAGCAGATACGCAGTATTTT	CASSHLRGTRADTQYF
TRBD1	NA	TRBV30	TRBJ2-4	TGTGCCTGGAGTGTACAAGGACAGGACATTCAGTACTTC	CAWSVQGQDIQYF
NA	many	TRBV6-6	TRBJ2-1	TGTGCCAGCAGTGCTGGCAGTCGGGGCGTTAAGCAGTTCTTC	CASSAGSRGVKQFF
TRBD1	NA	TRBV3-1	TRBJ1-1	TGTGCCAGCAGCAGACAGGGACGGCGAGCTTTCTTT	CASSRQGRRAFF
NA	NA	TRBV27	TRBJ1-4	TGTGCCAGCAGTTTATTTTGGGGGGACGGAAATGAAAAACTGTTTTTT	CASSLFWGDGNEKLFF
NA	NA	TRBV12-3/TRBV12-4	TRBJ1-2	TGTGCCAGCAGTTTAGCAATACTTCGGGGCTACACCTTC	CASSLAILRGYTF
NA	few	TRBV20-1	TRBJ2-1	TGCAGTGCTAGAGCGTTTAGAGTCCTAAGCTACAATGAGCAGTTCTTC	CSARAFRVLSYNEQFF
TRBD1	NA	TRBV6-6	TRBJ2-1	TGTGCCAGCAGTGACTCCGGGACAGGGACCTACAATGATCAGTTCTTC	CASSDSGTGTYNDQFF
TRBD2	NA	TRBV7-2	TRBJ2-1	TGTGCCATCCGGACTAGCGGGAGCCACGAGCAGTTCTTC	CAIRTSGSHEQFF
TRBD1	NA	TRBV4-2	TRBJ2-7	TGTGCCAGCAGCCAACCCCACAGGGGAACCTACGAGCAGTACTTC	CASSQPHRGTYEQYF
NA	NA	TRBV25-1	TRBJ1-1	TGTGCCAGCAGTGATAGGATGAAGGACACTGAAGCTTTCTTT	CASSDRMKDTEAFF
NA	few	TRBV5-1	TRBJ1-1	TGCGCCAGCAGCCCCCCGACAGGAAGGAGTGAAGCTTTCTTT	CASSPPTGRSEAFF
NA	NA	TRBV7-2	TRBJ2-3	TGTGCCAGCAGCCCATCTGATCGTATGCAGTATTTT	CASSPSDRMQYF
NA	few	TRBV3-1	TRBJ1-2	TGTGCCAGCAGCCAAGAAACCGGGGCGATGGGTGACTATGGCTACACCTTC	CASSQETGAMGDYGYTF
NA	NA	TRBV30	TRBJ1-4	TGTGCCTGGAGTGTACCTCGGACACTCCCGAAGGAAAAACTGTTTTTT	CAWSVPRTLPKEKLFF
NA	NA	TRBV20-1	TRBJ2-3	TGCAGTGCTAGAGATATGGGGGGTAGCACAGATACGCAGTATTTT	CSARDMGGSTDTQYF
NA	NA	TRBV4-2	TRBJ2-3	TGTGCCAGCAGCCAAGGTTGGGGCGGCACAGATACGCAGTATTTT	CASSQGWGGTDTQYF
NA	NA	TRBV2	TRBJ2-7	TGTGCCAGCAGTGAAGGGGTTCTTTACGAGCAGTACTTC	CASSEGVLYEQYF
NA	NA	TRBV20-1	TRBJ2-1	TGCAGTGCTCCACGAAGCGGGCTCTACAATGAGCAGTTCTTC	CSAPRSGLYNEQFF
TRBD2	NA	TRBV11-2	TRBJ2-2	TGTGCCAGCAGCTTAGGGCCTAGCGGGGGGACCGGGGAGCTGTTTTTT	CASSLGPSGGTGELFF
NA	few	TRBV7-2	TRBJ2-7	TGTGCCAGCAGCTTATGGCCTAAAAAGTACAATGAGCAGTACTTC	CASSLWPKKYNEQYF
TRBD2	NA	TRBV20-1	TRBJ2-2	TGCAGTGCTAGGTGTGCGGGAGGTGGGGAGCTGTTTTTT	CSARCAGGGELFF
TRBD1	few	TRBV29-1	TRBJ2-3	TGCAGCGTTGGAGGGGGCGATGGAGATACGCAGTATTTT	CSVGGGDGDTQYF
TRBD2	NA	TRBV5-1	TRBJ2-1	TGCGCCAGCAGCAAAATAGCGGGCGGGCTCTACAATGAGCAGTTCTTC	CASSKIAGGLYNEQFF
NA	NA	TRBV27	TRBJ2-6	TGTGCCAGCCGCACAGTGAGCTCTGGGGCCAACGTCCTGACTTTC	CASRTVSSGANVLTF
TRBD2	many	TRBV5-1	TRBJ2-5	TGTGCCAGCAGCTTAATCCTAGCGGGACAAGAGACCCAGTACTTC	CASSLILAGQETQYF
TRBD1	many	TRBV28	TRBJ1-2	TGTGCCAGCAGTTTAGGTCAGGACAGGGTTTATGGCTACACCTTC	CASSLGQDRVYGYTF
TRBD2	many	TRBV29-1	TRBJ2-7	TGCAGCGTTGAACTTCCTAGCGGGGGTAACGAGCAGTACTTC	CSVELPSGGNEQYF
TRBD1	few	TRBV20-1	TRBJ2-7	TGCAGTGCCGCGACAGGGATTGGCTACGAGCAGTACTTC	CSAATGIGYEQYF
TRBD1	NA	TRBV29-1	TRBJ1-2	TGCAGCGCCTGGACAGGGAGGGACTATGGCTACACCTTC	CSAWTGRDYGYTF
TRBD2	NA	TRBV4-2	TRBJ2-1	TGTGCCAGCAGCCAAGACCGCGCGACGGGAGGTAACAATGAGCAGTTCTTC	CASSQDRATGGNNEQFF
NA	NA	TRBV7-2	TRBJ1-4	TGTGCCAGCAGCGACAGGTTAGGGAGTGAAAAACTGTTTTTT	CASSDRLGSEKLFF
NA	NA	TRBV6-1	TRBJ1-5	TGTGCCAGCAGTGGGGGCAGCCAATACCAGCCCCAGCATTTT	CASSGGSQYQPQHF
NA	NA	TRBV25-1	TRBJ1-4	TGTGCCAGCAGTGACATGACGGGGAAACTGTTTTTT	CASSDMTGKLFF
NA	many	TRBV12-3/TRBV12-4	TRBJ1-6	TGTGCCAGCAGTTTAGCCGGGGGTTCACCCCTCCACTTT	CASSLAGGSPLHF
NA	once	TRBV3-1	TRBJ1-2	TGTGCCAGCAGCCAAGGGGTATATGGCGCCGTGTTGGCCTATGGCTACACCTTC	CASSQGVYGAVLAYGYTF
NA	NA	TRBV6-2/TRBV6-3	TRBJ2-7	TGTGCCAGCGGAGACTGGAGCTCCTACAATGAGCAGTACTTC	CASGDWSSYNEQYF
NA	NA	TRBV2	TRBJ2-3	TGTGCCAGCAGCCGACGGCAGGTTGTGGATACGCAGTATTTT	CASSRRQVVDTQYF
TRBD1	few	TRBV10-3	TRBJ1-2	TGTGCCACATACAGGGGAAACTATGGCTACACCTTC	CATYRGNYGYTF
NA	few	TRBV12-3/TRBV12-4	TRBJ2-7	TGTGCCAGCAGTTTCCGACTAGTGGCCCAGTACTTC	CASSFRLVAQYF
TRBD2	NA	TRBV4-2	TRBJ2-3	TGTGCCAGCAGCCAAGCCGGGACTAGCGGGGGGGTTCCAGATACGCAGTATTTT	CASSQAGTSGGVPDTQYF
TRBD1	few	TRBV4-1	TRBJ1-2	TGCGCCAGCAGCCAAGACGGCAGGGGGGGAGGCTACACCTTC	CASSQDGRGGGYTF
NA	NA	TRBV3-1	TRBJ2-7	TGTGCCAGCAGCCAAGTTCAAGCGTTCGACGAGCAGTACTTC	CASSQVQAFDEQYF
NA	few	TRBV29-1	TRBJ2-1	TGCAGCGTTGAAATCTACAATGAGCAGTTCTTC	CSVEIYNEQFF
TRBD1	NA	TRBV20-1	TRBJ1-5	TGCAGTGCTCTGGACCGGGACAGGCATAGCAATCAGCCCCAGCATTTT	CSALDRDRHSNQPQHF
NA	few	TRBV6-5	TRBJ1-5	TGTGCCAGCAGTTACAGTTCAGGGGCCGGTCAGCCCCAGCATTTT	CASSYSSGAGQPQHF
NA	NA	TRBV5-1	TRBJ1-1	TGCGCCAGCAGCCCGGGCGTCAGGGCGGAAGCTTTCTTT	CASSPGVRAEAFF
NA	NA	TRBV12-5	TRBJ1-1	TGTGCTAGTGGTTTGGTATTAAGAGACGGTTTAAACACTGAAGCTTACTTT	CASGLVLRDGLNTEAYF
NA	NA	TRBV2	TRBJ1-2	TGTGCCAGCAGTGAAGCTCGAAAACGGAACTATGGCTACACCTTC	CASSEARKRNYGYTF
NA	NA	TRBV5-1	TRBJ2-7	TGCGCCGGCAGCTTGGCAGTCCTTTCCTACGAGCAGTACTTC	CAGSLAVLSYEQYF
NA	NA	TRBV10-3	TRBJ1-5	TGTGCCATCAGTGAGTCGCACCCCCGGGACTCCAATCAGCCCCAGCATTTT	CAISESHPRDSNQPQHF
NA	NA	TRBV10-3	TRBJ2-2	TGTGCCATCGGTGAAGCGAGCACTACCGGGGAGCTGTTTTTT	CAIGEASTTGELFF
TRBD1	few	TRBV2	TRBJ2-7	TGTGCCAGCAGAGGGGACAGGACACCCGGGACCCTCGACTACGAGCAGTACTTC	CASRGDRTPGTLDYEQYF
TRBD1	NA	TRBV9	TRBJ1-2	TGTGCCAGCAGCCCACGGACAGGCCCATTCTTAGCTAACTATGGCTACACCTTC	CASSPRTGPFLANYGYTF
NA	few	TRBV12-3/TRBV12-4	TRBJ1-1	TGTGCCAGCAGCCTCTTAAACATTCCTGAAGCTTTCTTT	CASSLLNIPEAFF